One and the same sample provided the 26 T cell receptor beta chains below, sequenced in a study of somatic mutations in cytotoxic T cells in rheumatoid arthritis. Produced via immunoSEQ multiplex PCR; TCRdb's table is partial and in-frame only. The data show about 14,000 clones, over 75% seen once. The sequencing sample was made of CD8+ T cells sorted from blood. These receptors all stem from an adult with rheumatoid arthritis.

The V call is TRBV7-9, the J call TRBJ1-4; D unclear. Germline CDR1 is SEHNR and CDR2 is FQNEAQ (reference sequence). The CDR3 covers 14 residues. V was cut by 1 base and J by 12 bases, with 15 bases left in between. CDR3 residues: CASSLDGSREELFF. In nucleotides, the CDR3 is TGTGCCAGCAGCTTAGATGGCAGTAGGGAAGAACTGTTTTTT.

This chain connects TRBV6-1 to TRBJ2-3; TRBD1 agrees at 9 bases. CDR3 length: 19 residues. V gave up 0 bases and J gave up 5 bases; unmatched junction bases: 15. Germline values: CDR1 MNHNS, CDR2 SASEGT. The CDR3 protein is CASSEAGLGGTGYQDTQYF. CDR3 in DNA: TGTGCCAGCAGTGAAGCGGGCCTTGGAGGGACAGGGTATCAAGATACGCAGTATTTT.

The chain carries TRBV6-5 and TRBJ2-1; 7 nucleotides align to TRBD2. V shed 0 bases, J shed 9 bases, and the junction held 8 bases outside the gene matches. CDR3 length: 15 amino acids. The germline V gene encodes CDR1 MNHEY and CDR2 SVGAGI. The CDR3 DNA reads as TGTGCCAGCAGTTACTCGAAGAGCGGGGCCGGTGAGCAGTTCTTC. Its translation is CASSYSKSGAGEQFF.

The rearrangement joins TRBV6-1 to TRBJ2-7; 11 positions match TRBD1. The CDR3 spans 12 residues. V was clipped by 8 bases and J by 7 bases; unmatched bases: 4. The germline gives CDR1 MNHNS, CDR2 SASEGT. This CDR3 reads CASSDRGREQYV. The DNA for the CDR3 is TGTGCCAGCTCGGACAGGGGGCGAGAGCAGTACGTC.

This clone was seen a few times. The gene calls are TRBV2 and TRBJ1-2; D is ambiguous. The V end was cut by 7 bases, the J end by 7 bases, with 13 bases between. CDR3 length equals 12 residues. Germline CDR1 reads SNHLY; CDR2 reads FYNNEI. DNA of the CDR3: TGTGCCAGCATCTTGGACCTCACTGGCTACACCTTC. It encodes CASILDLTGYTF.

This rearrangement joins TRBV27 to TRBJ1-3; the D gene is possibly TRBD1 (5 bases). In germline, CDR1 is MNHEY, CDR2 SMNVEV (reference sequence). The CDR3 length is 16 residues. The V end was cut by 8 bases, the J end by 0 bases, with 17 bases between. The CDR3 is CASGTSGPLSGNTIYF. CDR3 coding DNA: TGTGCCAGCGGGACCTCCGGTCCCCTCTCTGGAAACACCATATATTTT.

This clone was recorded once. V and J are TRBV14 and TRBJ1-1; D unresolved. With 0 bases removed from V and 3 bases from J, the gap between germline ends came to 11 bases. This CDR3 comprises 15 residues. Germline V gene lookup returns CDR1 SGHDN and CDR2 FVKESK. The CDR3 DNA sequence: TGTGCCAGCAGCCAAGAAATAGGCATCTACACTGAAGCTTTCTTT. It codes for CASSQEIGIYTEAFF.

The rearrangement joins TRBV7-8 to TRBJ2-3; perhaps D is TRBD1 or TRBD2 (6 bases each). Deletions cut 5 bases from V and 1 base from J, with 13 bases between. In germline, CDR1 is SGHVS, CDR2 FQNEAQ. There are 15 residues in the CDR3. CDR3: CASSTRGRGTDTQYF. CDR3 bases: TGTGCCAGCAGCACCCGGGGGCGAGGCACAGATACGCAGTATTTT. The entire variable domain, with the rest obtained from reference TRBV7-8 and TRBJ2-3, is as follows: GAGVSQSPRYKVAKRGQDVALRCDPISGHVSLFWYQQALGQGPEFLTYFQNEAQLDKSGLPSDRFFAERPEGSVSTLKIQRTQQEDSAVYLCASSTRGRGTDTQYFGPGTRLTVL.

This CDR3 reads CASSPGRGPLSGNTIYF. The CDR3 DNA is TGTGCCAGCAGCCCCGGCAGGGGACCCCTCTCTGGAAACACCATATATTTT. The chain employs TRBV9 and TRBJ1-3, with D perhaps TRBD1 (6 bases). Trimming shortened V by 4 bases and J by 0 bases, and 17 bases separated the two germline ends. The CDR3 is 17 amino acids. CDR1 and CDR2 (germline): SGDLS, YYNGEE. The full variable domain, completed using reference TRBV9 and TRBJ1-3, is DSGVTQTPKHLITATGQRVTLRCSPRSGDLSVYWYQQSLDQGLQFLIQYYNGEERAKGNILERFSAQQFPDLHSELNLSSLELGDSALYFCASSPGRGPLSGNTIYFGEGSWLTVV.

The gene calls are TRBV28 and TRBJ1-3, with 10 bases matching TRBD1. Germline V gene lookup returns CDR1 MDHEN and CDR2 SYDVKM. V was clipped by 5 bases and J by 7 bases; unmatched bases: 14. CDR3 size: 17 residues. CDR3 bases: TGTGCCAGCAGTATAAACTATGGAGGACAGGGGGACAACACCATATATTTT. This gives the protein CASSINYGGQGDNTIYF.

The chain recombines TRBV2 with TRBJ2-1, with D unclear. The CDR3 sequence is 12 residues long. Germline-derived CDR1 and CDR2 are SNHLY and FYNNEI. The V and J ends lost 6 bases and 0 bases respectively, with 3 bases between them. The CDR3 is CASRSSYNEQFF. The CDR3 bases are TGTGCCAGCAGGAGCTCCTACAATGAGCAGTTCTTC.

CDR3: CASSLGVAGAYQETQYF. The CDR3 nucleotides are TGTGCCAGCAGCTTAGGGGTAGCGGGGGCGTACCAAGAGACCCAGTACTTC. The chain employs TRBV11-2 and TRBJ2-5, with 9 bases that match TRBD2. There are 17 residues in the CDR3. Losses at the gene ends were 1 base for V and 0 bases for J; bases not matched to a gene: 6. Germline V gene data show CDR1 as SGHAT and CDR2 as FQNNGV.

The chain has TRBV10-2 and TRBJ1-2; D is undetermined. This CDR3 comprises 12 residues. CDR1 WSHSY and CDR2 SAAADI come from the germline V gene. Trimming pared 2 bases from V and 4 bases from J, leaving 5 bases between. The CDR3 DNA reads TGCGCCAGCAGTGAGGCTCTCTATGGCTACACCTTC. Translating gives CASSEALYGYTF.

The rearrangement joins TRBV20-1 to TRBJ1-2, with 7 bases aligning to TRBD1. The CDR3 is 10 amino acids. Germline V gives CDR1 DFQATT, CDR2 SNEGSKA (reference sequence). With V trimmed by 3 bases and J by 8 bases, 0 bases remained unmatched. Written as DNA, the CDR3 is TGCAGTGCTAGGGACAGGGGCTACACCTTC. Translated: CSARDRGYTF.

The chain recombines TRBV5-6 with TRBJ1-2; D gene ambiguous. This CDR3 is built from 12 residues. The V gene lost 5 bases and the J gene lost 7 bases, with 12 bases spanning the gap. Germline V CDR1 and CDR2: SGHDT, YYEEEE. The CDR3, as DNA: TGTGCCAGCAGGGAGATGGGCGGTGGCTACACCTTC. Its protein is CASREMGGGYTF.

This sequence joins TRBV4-1 and TRBJ2-3; 9 bases align to TRBD2. Germline CDR1 reads MGHRA; CDR2 reads YSYEKL. Trimming removed 0 bases from V and 1 base from J; junction bases left unmatched: 8. The length of the CDR3 is 18 residues. CDR3 protein: CASSQDGERGVGTDTQYF. Written as DNA, the CDR3 is TGCGCCAGCAGCCAAGATGGGGAGCGGGGGGTCGGCACAGATACGCAGTATTTT.

The DNA for the CDR3 is TGTGCCAGCAGCTTTCAAACAAATACAGACTATGGCTACACCTTC. Its translation is CASSFQTNTDYGYTF. The chain employs TRBV9 and TRBJ1-2; no definite D call. The CDR3 contains 15 residues. Deletions cut 4 bases from V and 3 bases from J, with 16 bases between. Germline loops: CDR1 SGDLS, CDR2 YYNGEE. The whole variable domain, remainder taken from reference TRBV9 and TRBJ1-2, is DSGVTQTPKHLITATGQRVTLRCSPRSGDLSVYWYQQSLDQGLQFLIQYYNGEERAKGNILERFSAQQFPDLHSELNLSSLELGDSALYFCASSFQTNTDYGYTFGSGTRLTVV.

J is TRBJ2-1 and V is TRBV2, with TRBD1 matching 9 bases. J was trimmed by 8 bases and V by 1 base; bases with no gene match: 6. The CDR3 totals 15 residues. The germline CDR1 and CDR2 sequences are SNHLY and FYNNEI. CDR3 region: CASSEGQGVSDEQFF. The CDR3 region has the DNA TGTGCCAGCAGTGAAGGACAGGGGGTATCGGATGAGCAGTTCTTC.

The chain links TRBV6-5 to TRBJ1-2; D is possibly TRBD1 (5 bases). Trimming pared 2 bases from V and 5 bases from J, leaving 12 bases between. Germline lookup yields CDR1 MNHEY and CDR2 SVGAGI. The CDR3 runs to 14 residues. The CDR3 loop is CASSYQQGIYGYTF. The CDR3 DNA reads as TGTGCCAGCAGTTACCAGCAGGGTATATATGGCTACACCTTC.

The genes are TRBV2 and TRBJ1-5, with D tentatively TRBD1 (6 bases). CDR1 is SNHLY and CDR2 is FYNNEI in the germline V gene. CDR3 length: 14 amino acids. Trimming took 6 bases from V and 3 from J, leaving 12 bases between them. The CDR3 sequence: CASRGGDNNQPQHF. DNA for the CDR3: TGTGCCAGCAGGGGGGGGGACAACAATCAGCCCCAGCATTTT.

The chain recombines TRBV5-4 with TRBJ2-1; D may be TRBD2 (7 bases). Germline CDR1 reads SGHNT; CDR2 reads YYREEE (reference sequence). The CDR3 has 17 amino acids. The V end lost 3 bases, the J end lost 0 bases, and 16 bases lay between the germline ends. The CDR3, as DNA: TGTGCCAGCAGCTCCCCGGGGGGCTTTAGCTCCTACAATGAGCAGTTCTTC. It specifies CASSSPGGFSSYNEQFF.

V gene TRBV6-1 combines with J gene TRBJ2-1, with D perhaps TRBD1 (6 bases). CDR1 is MNHNS and CDR2 is SASEGT in the germline V gene. The CDR3 covers 15 residues. Trimming shortened V by 7 bases and J by 8 bases, and 21 bases separated the two germline ends. CDR3 protein: CASTLDGTTGDEQFF. CDR3 coding DNA: TGTGCCAGCACCTTGGATGGGACAACCGGCGATGAGCAGTTCTTC.

The chain is built from TRBV5-1 and TRBJ2-3, with TRBD1 identical over 9 bases. V dropped 2 bases and J dropped 5; count of bases not matched to a gene: 6. The CDR3 spans 15 residues. Per the germline V gene, CDR1 is SGHRS and CDR2 is YFSETQ. The CDR3 DNA sequence: TGCGCCAGCAGCTTCAACAGGGGGCTTCGAGATACGCAGTATTTT. It codes for CASSFNRGLRDTQYF.

CDR3 residues: CASSLAQGRVGYGYTF. CDR3 DNA: TGTGCCAGCAGCTTAGCGCAGGGCAGGGTAGGATATGGCTACACCTTC. The chain carries TRBV7-8 and TRBJ1-2, with D possibly matching TRBD1 (5 bases). The germline V and J ends were trimmed by 0 bases and 5 bases, with 16 bases remaining between them. The CDR3 has 16 amino acids. The germline V gene has CDR1 SGHVS and CDR2 FQNEAQ.

For the CDR3, the DNA is TGTGCCAGCAGTGAAATGATCTCTGGAAACACCATATATTTT. Its protein is CASSEMISGNTIYF. The chain has TRBV2 and TRBJ1-3; D gene uncertain. The CDR3 has 14 amino acids. Germline V lookup: CDR1 SNHLY, CDR2 FYNNEI. The germline V and J ends were trimmed by 2 bases and 0 bases, with 5 bases remaining between them.

This clone was seen only a few times. The gene calls are TRBV27 and TRBJ2-7; D gene unclear. Trimming removed 0 bases at V and 4 bases at J, with 7 bases between. Germline-derived CDR1 and CDR2 are MNHEY and SMNVEV (reference sequence). The CDR3 is 13 residues long. CDR3 in amino acids: CASSLSYRYEQYF. The CDR3 region has the DNA TGTGCCAGCAGTTTATCGTACCGGTACGAGCAGTACTTC.